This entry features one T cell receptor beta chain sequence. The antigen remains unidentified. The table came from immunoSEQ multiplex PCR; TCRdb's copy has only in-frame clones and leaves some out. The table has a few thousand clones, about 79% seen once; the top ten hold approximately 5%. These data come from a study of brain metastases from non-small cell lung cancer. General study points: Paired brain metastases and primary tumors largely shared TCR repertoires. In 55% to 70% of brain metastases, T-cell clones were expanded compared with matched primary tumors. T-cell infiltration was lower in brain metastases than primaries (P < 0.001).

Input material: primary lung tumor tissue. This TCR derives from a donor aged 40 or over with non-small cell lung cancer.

The CDR3 region is CASSLSGTGNTEAFF. The CDR3 nucleotides are TGTGCCAGCAGCCTTTCCGGGACAGGGAACACTGAAGCTTTCTTT. The chain has TRBV14 and TRBJ1-1; 8 bases line up with TRBD1. Germline loops: CDR1 SGHDN, CDR2 FVKESK. The V segment lost 4 bases and the J segment 1 base; nucleotides outside the gene matches: 5. This CDR3 is 15 amino acids long.